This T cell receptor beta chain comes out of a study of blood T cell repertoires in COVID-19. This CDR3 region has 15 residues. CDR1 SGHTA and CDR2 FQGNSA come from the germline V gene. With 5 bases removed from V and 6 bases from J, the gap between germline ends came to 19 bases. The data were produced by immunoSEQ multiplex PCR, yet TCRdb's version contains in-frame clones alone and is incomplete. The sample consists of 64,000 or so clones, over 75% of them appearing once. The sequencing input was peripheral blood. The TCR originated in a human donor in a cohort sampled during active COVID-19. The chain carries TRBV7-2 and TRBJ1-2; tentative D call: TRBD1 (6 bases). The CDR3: CASSRNSGTKDGYTF. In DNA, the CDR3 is TGTGCCAGCAGCCGTAATTCCGGGACAAAGGATGGCTACACCTTC.